The rows below give T cell receptor beta chains drawn from one sample of a study of beta chain features in type 1 diabetes. Assay: immunoSEQ multiplex PCR; the TCRdb copy retains only in-frame clones and omits some. The table lists a few hundred thousand clones, approximately 15% of them singletons, with roughly 0.04% in the top ten. The sequencing input was naive CD4+ T cells from blood. The receptors were gathered from a man aged 25 to 45 in good health. The CDR3 runs from the conserved cysteine through the conserved F or W. The D gene is left open where the match is weak. The size field is filled for only some rows; it gives once, few, many or a size class.

J gene	D gene	clone size	CDR3 length	V gene	CDR3 protein	CDR3 DNA
TRBJ2-1	TRBD2	-	16	TRBV11-3	CASSSLGTSGSHEQFF	TGTGCCAGCAGCTCCCTCGGCACTAGCGGGAGTCATGAGCAGTTCTTC
TRBJ1-1	-	-	14	TRBV15	CATSPSPGNTEAFF	TGTGCCACCAGCCCGTCACCGGGGAACACTGAAGCTTTCTTT
TRBJ1-4	-	-	17	TRBV4-1	CASSQEGGTTTNEKLFF	TGCGCCAGCAGCCAAGAAGGGGGGACAACAACTAATGAAAAACTGTTTTTT
TRBJ1-1	-	few	14	TRBV29-1	CSVERATRTGEAFF	TGCAGCGTTGAACGGGCCACGAGAACAGGTGAAGCTTTCTTT
TRBJ2-1	-	-	15	TRBV19	CASSIFGQGHNEQFF	TGTGCCAGTAGTATTTTTGGGCAGGGGCACAATGAGCAGTTCTTC
TRBJ2-5	TRBD2	-	18	TRBV9	CASSVYPGLAGLQETQYF	TGTGCCAGCAGCGTATATCCGGGACTAGCGGGCCTGCAAGAGACCCAGTACTTC
TRBJ2-1	TRBD2	few	17	TRBV2	CASSELGLAGLYNEQFF	TGTGCCAGCAGTGAACTAGGACTAGCGGGATTATACAATGAGCAGTTCTTC
TRBJ2-7	-	few	16	TRBV9	CASSVGPERAYYEQYF	TGTGCCAGCAGCGTAGGCCCGGAGAGGGCCTACTACGAGCAGTACTTC
TRBJ2-2	-	-	11	TRBV20-1	CSAKRSGELFF	TGCAGTGCTAAACGTTCCGGGGAGCTGTTTTTT
TRBJ2-1	TRBD2	-	16	TRBV11-2	CASSSAPGLGDNEQFF	TGTGCCAGCAGCTCAGCACCGGGACTAGGGGACAATGAGCAGTTCTTC
TRBJ2-7	-	-	19	TRBV27	CASSPALGTEGSSSYEQYF	TGTGCCAGCAGTCCCGCTCTAGGGACCGAAGGATCAAGCTCCTACGAGCAGTACTTC
TRBJ2-1	-	-	14	TRBV9	CASSVTGFYNEQFF	TGTGCCAGCAGCGTAACAGGGTTCTACAATGAGCAGTTCTTC
TRBJ2-7	-	few	12	TRBV15	CATSRDGYEQYF	TGTGCCACCAGCAGAGATGGGTACGAGCAGTACTTC
TRBJ1-5	TRBD1	-	15	TRBV19	CASSASTGLDQPQHF	TGTGCCAGTAGTGCATCGACAGGGCTTGATCAGCCCCAGCATTTT